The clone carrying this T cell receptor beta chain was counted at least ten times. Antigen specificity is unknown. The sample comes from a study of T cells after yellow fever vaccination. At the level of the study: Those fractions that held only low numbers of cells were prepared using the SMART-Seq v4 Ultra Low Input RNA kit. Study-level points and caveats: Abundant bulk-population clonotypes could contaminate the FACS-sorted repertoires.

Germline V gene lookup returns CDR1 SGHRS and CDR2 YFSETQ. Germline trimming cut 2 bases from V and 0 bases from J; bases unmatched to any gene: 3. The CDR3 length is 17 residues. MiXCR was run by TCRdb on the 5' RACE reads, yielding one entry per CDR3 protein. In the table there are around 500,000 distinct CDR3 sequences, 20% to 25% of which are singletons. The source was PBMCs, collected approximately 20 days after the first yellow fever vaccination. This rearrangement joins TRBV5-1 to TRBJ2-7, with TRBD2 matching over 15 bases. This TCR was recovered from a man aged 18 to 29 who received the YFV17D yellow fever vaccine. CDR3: CASSFGTSGGYSYEQYF. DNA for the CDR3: TGCGCCAGCAGCTTTGGGACTAGCGGGGGGTACTCCTACGAGCAGTACTTC.